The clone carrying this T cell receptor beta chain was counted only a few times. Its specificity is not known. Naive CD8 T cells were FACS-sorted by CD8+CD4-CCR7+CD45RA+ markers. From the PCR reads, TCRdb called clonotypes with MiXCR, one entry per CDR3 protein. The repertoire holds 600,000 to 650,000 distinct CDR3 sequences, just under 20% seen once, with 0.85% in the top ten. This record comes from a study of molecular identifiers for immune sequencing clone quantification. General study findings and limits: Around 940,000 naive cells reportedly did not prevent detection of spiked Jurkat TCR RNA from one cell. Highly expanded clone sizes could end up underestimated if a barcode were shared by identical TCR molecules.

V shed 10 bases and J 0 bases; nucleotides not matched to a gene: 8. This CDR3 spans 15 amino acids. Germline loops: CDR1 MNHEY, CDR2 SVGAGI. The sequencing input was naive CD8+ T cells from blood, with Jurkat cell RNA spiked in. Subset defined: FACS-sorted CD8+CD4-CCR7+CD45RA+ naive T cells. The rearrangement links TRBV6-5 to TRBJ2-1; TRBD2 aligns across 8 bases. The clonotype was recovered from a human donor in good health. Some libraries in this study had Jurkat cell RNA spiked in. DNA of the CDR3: TGTGCCACCTCCTCGAGCGGGAGCTCCTACAATGAGCAGTTCTTC. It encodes CATSSSGSSYNEQFF.